The entry that follows covers one T cell receptor (beta chain) sequence. The antigen is undetermined. The sample belongs to a study of cytomegalovirus exposure and HLA in healthy donors. Overall study: A preliminary data release comprised tens of millions of unique TCRs obtained from HLA-typed donors. Study observations and caveats: V- and J-gene trimming of TCR beta was linked (in a later analysis) to a missense DCLRE1C variant.

Germline lookup yields CDR1 SGDLS and CDR2 YYNGEE. V shed 1 base and J shed 0 bases, with 7 bases lying between them. The CDR3 is made up of 14 amino acids. The PCR ran on 60 Vbeta and 13 Jbeta primers. The assay was immunoSEQ multiplex PCR, and TCRdb's table has in-frame clones only and misses some. Among tens of thousands of clones listed, around 82% were seen once. The clonotype was recovered from a male donor in good health and CMV-seronegative. V and J are TRBV9 and TRBJ1-1; D gene uncertain. The sample comprised PBMCs. The CDR3 spells CASSVRSMNTEAFF. The CDR3 coding sequence is TGTGCCAGCAGCGTACGGAGCATGAACACTGAAGCTTTCTTT.